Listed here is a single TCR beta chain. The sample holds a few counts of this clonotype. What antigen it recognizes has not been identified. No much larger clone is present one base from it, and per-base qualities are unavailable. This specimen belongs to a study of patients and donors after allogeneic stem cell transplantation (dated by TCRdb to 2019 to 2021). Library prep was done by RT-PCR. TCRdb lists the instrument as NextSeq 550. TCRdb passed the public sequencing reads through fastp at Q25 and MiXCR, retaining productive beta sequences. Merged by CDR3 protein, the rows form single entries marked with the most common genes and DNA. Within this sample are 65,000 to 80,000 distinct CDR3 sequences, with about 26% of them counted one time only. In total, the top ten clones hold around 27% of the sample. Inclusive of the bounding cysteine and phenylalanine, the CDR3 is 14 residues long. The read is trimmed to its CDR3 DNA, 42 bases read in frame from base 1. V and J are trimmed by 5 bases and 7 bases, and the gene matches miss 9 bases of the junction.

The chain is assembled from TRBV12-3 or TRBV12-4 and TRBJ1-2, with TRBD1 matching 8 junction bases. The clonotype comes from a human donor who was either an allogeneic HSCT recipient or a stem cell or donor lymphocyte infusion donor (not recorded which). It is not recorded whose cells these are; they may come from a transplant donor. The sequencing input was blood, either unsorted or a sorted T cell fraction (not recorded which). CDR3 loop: CASSPQGASSGYTF. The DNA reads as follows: TGTGCCAGCAGTCCCCAGGGGGCGTCCTCTGGCTACACCTTC.